One and the same sample provided the 8 T cell receptor beta chains below, sequenced in a study of vaccination effects on CD4 cells after COVID-19 (dated by TCRdb to about 2022). No antigens are known for them. After 10 days of culture, CD4+ T cells were isolated with the EasySep CD4+ T cell isolation kit. Each participant got two doses of an mRNA SARS-CoV-2 vaccine, either BNT162b2 or mRNA-1273. Libraries were prepared through the immunoSEQ multiplex PCR assay. TCRdb re-hosts the immuneACCESS table, in-frame sequences only. Its copies lack some clones; in the studies checked, an unresolved V gene accounts for under half of them, and the cause for the rest is not known. This sample has about 73,000 clones in its table, and 73% of those were observed once. The ten most abundant clones make up around 2.1% of the sample. The sample here was CD4+ T cells from PBMCs cultured without peptide, taken after COVID-19 vaccination. These receptors all come from a human donor who received a COVID-19 vaccine.

V and J are TRBV29-1 and TRBJ1-2; possibly TRBD1 for D (6 bases). This CDR3 is built from 14 residues. V lost 6 bases and J 4 bases, leaving 18 bases between the germline ends. Germline loops: CDR1 SQVTM, CDR2 ANQGSEA. In DNA form, the CDR3 reads TGCAGCGTAAGAGACCCAGGGGAAGGCTATGGCTACACCTTC. Translation gives CSVRDPGEGYGYTF.

CDR3 in amino acids: CSVSGTSGGEETQYF. The CDR3 DNA reads as TGCAGCGTCAGCGGGACTAGCGGGGGCGAGGAGACCCAGTACTTC. This chain joins TRBV29-1 and TRBJ2-5, with 14 bases identical to TRBD2. CDR1 is SQVTM, CDR2 ANQGSEA, per germline. The CDR3 covers 15 residues. V gave up 6 bases and J gave up 5 bases; unmatched junction bases: 8.

V is TRBV28 and J is TRBJ1-5; D remains ambiguous. V gave up 2 bases and J gave up 11 bases, with 13 bases separating them. The CDR3 spans 13 residues. CDR1 is MDHEN, CDR2 SYDVKM, per germline. The DNA of the CDR3 is TGTGCCAGCAGTTTAACCCAGTCAGCGTCCCAGCATTTT. It is translated as CASSLTQSASQHF.

The rearrangement links TRBV11-2 to TRBJ2-5, with TRBD2 matching over 9 bases. The CDR3 is 15 residues long. The V and J ends lost 6 bases and 9 bases, in that order; junction bases with no gene match: 14. The germline CDR1 and CDR2 sequences are SGHAT and FQNNGV. DNA for the CDR3: TGTGCCAGCAGTAAGAGGGGGACTAGCCGATTTTCCCAGTACTTC. Amino acid sequence: CASSKRGTSRFSQYF.

This chain connects TRBV29-1 to TRBJ1-5; no definite D call. Per germline, CDR1 SQVTM and CDR2 ANQGSEA. The V gene lost 6 bases and the J gene lost 0 bases, with 6 bases spanning the gap. CDR3 length: 12 amino acids. Written as DNA, the CDR3 is TGCAGCGTCGCCTTTAGCAATCAGCCCCAGCATTTT. Its protein product is CSVAFSNQPQHF. The complete variable domain, with remaining parts taken from reference TRBV29-1 and TRBJ1-5, reads SAVISQKPSRDICQRGTSLTIQCQVDSQVTMMFWYRQQPGQSLTLIATANQGSEATYESGFVIDKFPISRPNLTFSTLTVSNMSPEDSSIYLCSVAFSNQPQHFGDGTRLSIL.

The chain couples TRBV3-1 (or the pseudogene TRBV3-2) to TRBJ1-4; tentative D call: TRBD1 (6 bases). The V gene's germline CDR1 is LGHDT and CDR2 YNNKEL (reference sequence). Trimming left V 0 bases short and J 8 bases short, with 10 bases between. CDR3 length equals 14 residues. CDR3 loop: CASSQDLGTEKLFF. Written as DNA, the CDR3 is TGTGCCAGCAGCCAAGATCTGGGGACAGAAAAACTGTTTTTT.

The chain is built from TRBV19 and TRBJ2-1, with 15 bases aligning to TRBD2. V lost 3 bases to trimming and J lost 5 bases; unmatched junction nucleotides: 8. The CDR3 covers 18 residues. The V gene's germline CDR1 is LNHDA and CDR2 SQIVND (reference sequence). CDR3 amino acids: CASSIRAGLAGGHNEQFF. CDR3 coding DNA: TGTGCCAGTAGTATTAGGGCAGGACTAGCGGGGGGGCACAATGAGCAGTTCTTC. Variable domain in full (rest from reference TRBV19 and TRBJ2-1): DGGITQSPKYLFRKEGQNVTLSCEQNLNHDAMYWYRQDPGQGLRLIYYSQIVNDFQKGDIAEGYSVSREKKESFPLTVTSAQKNPTAFYLCASSIRAGLAGGHNEQFFGPGTRLTVL.

CDR3 loop: CASSVVGASSYNEQFF. In nucleotides, the CDR3 is TGTGCCAGCAGCGTAGTAGGGGCAAGCTCCTACAATGAGCAGTTCTTC. The chain has TRBV9 and TRBJ2-1, with D perhaps TRBD1 (5 bases). The CDR3 is made up of 16 amino acids. Germline CDR1 SGDLS, CDR2 YYNGEE. V dropped 0 bases and J dropped 0 bases, with 10 bases sitting between them.